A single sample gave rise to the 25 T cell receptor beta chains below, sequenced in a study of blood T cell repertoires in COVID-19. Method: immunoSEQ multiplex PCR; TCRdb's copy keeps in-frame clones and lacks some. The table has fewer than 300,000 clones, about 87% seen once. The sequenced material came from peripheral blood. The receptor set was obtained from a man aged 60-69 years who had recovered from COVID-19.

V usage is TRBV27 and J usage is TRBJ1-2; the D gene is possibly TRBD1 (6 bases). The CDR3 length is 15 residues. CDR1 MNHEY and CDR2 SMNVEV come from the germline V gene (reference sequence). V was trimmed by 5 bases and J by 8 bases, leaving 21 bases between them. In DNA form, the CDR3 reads TGTGCCAGCAGTCCTTACAGGGTAGATTTACCGGGCTACACCTTC. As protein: CASSPYRVDLPGYTF.

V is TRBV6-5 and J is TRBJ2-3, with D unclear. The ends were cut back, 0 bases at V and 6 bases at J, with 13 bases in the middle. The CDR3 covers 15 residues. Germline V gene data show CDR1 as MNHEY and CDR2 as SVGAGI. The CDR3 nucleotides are TGTGCCAGCAGTTACTCGAGAGCCTATTCGGATACGCAGTATTTT. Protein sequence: CASSYSRAYSDTQYF.

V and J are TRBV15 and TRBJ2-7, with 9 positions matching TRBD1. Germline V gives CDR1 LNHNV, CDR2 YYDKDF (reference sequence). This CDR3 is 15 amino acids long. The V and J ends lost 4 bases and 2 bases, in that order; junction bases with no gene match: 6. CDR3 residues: CATSNVQGAAYEQYF. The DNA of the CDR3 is TGTGCCACCAGCAACGTACAGGGGGCGGCCTACGAGCAGTACTTC.

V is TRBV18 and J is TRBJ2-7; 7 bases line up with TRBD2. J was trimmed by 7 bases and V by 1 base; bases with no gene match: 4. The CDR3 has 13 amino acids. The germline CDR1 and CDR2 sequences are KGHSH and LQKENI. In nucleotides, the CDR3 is TGTGCCAGCTCACCACGAGGACTAGAAGAGCAGTACTTC. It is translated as CASSPRGLEEQYF.

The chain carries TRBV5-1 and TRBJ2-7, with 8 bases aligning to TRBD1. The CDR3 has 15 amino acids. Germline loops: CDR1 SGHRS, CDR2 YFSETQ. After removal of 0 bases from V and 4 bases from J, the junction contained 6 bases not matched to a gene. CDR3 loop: CASSLDQGAWYEQYF. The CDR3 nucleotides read TGCGCCAGCAGCTTGGATCAGGGGGCATGGTACGAGCAGTACTTC.

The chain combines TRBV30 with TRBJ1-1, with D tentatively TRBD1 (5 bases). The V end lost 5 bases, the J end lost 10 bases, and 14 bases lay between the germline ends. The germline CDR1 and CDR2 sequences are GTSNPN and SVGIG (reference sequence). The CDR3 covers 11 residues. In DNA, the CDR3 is TGTGCCTGGGGGGGAGGCGGAAGAGCTTTCTTT. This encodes CAWGGGGRAFF.

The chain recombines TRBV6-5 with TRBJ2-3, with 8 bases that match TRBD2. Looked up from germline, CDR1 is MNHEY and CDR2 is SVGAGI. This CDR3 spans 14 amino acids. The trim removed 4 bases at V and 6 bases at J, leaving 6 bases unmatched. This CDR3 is CASSFAGGADTQYF. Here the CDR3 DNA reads TGTGCCAGCAGTTTTGCCGGGGGGGCGGATACGCAGTATTTT.

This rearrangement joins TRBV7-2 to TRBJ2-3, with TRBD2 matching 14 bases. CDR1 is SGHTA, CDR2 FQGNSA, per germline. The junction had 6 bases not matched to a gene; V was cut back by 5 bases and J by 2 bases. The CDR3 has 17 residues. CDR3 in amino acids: CASSHRLAGGVTDTQYF. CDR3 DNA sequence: TGTGCCAGCAGCCACCGACTAGCGGGGGGGGTCACAGATACGCAGTATTTT.

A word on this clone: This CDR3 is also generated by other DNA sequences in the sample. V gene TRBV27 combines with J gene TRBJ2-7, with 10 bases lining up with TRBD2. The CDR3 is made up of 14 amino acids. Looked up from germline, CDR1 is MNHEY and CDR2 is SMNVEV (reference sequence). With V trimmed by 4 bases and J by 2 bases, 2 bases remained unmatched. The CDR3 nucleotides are TGTGCCAGCAGTTCTAGCGGGGGCCCCTACGAGCAGTACTTC. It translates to CASSSSGGPYEQYF.

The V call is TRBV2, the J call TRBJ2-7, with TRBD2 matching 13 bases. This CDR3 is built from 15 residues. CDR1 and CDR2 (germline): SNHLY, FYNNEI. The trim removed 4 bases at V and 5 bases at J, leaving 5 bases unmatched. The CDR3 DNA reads TGTGCCAGCAGTGCCGGGACTAGCGGGGATAACGAGCAGTACTTC. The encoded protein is CASSAGTSGDNEQYF.

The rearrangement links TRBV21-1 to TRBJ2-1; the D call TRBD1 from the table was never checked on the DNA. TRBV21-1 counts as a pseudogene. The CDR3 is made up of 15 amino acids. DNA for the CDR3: TGTGCCAGCACGGCACGACAGGGGGCTGTCCATGAGCAGTTCTTC. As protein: CASTARQGAVHEQFF.

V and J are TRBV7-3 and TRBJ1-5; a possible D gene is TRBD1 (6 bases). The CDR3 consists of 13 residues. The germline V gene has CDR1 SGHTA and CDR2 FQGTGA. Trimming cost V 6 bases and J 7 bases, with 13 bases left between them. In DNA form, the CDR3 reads TGTGCCAGCAGTTCACAGGGCGGGCAGCCCCAGCATTTT. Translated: CASSSQGGQPQHF.

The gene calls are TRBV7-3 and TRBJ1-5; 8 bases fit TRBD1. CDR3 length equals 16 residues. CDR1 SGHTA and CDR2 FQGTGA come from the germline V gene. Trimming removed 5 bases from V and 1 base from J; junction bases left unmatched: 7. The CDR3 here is CASSIGQGLSNQPQHF. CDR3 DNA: TGTGCCAGCAGCATCGGACAGGGCCTAAGCAATCAGCCCCAGCATTTT.

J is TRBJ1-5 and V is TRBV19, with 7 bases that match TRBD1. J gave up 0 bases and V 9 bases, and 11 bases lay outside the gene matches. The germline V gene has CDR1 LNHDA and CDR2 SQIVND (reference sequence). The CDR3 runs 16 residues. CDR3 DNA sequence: TGTGCCAGCAAGGGGGCAGGGGGTAATAGCAATCAGCCCCAGCATTTT. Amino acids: CASKGAGGNSNQPQHF.

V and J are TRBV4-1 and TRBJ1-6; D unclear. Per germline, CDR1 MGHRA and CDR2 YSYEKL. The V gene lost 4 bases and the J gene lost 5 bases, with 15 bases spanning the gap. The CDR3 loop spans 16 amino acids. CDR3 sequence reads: CASSRESPANNSPLHF. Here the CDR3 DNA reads TGCGCCAGCAGCCGGGAGAGTCCAGCGAATAATTCACCCCTCCACTTT.

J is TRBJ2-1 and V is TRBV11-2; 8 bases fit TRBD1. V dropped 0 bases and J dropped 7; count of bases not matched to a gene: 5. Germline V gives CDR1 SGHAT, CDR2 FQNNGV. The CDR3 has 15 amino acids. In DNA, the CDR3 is TGTGCCAGCAGCTTAGATCGGAACAGGGGGAATGAGCAGTTCTTC. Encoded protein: CASSLDRNRGNEQFF. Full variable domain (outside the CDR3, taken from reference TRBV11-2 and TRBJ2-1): EAGVAQSPRYKIIEKRQSVAFWCNPISGHATLYWYQQILGQGPKLLIQFQNNGVVDDSQLPKDRFSAERLKGVDSTLKIQPAKLEDSAVYLCASSLDRNRGNEQFFGPGTRLTVL.

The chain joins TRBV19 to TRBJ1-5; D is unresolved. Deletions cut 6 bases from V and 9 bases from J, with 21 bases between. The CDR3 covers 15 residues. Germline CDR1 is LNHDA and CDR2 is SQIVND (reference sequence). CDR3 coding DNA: TGTGCCAGTAGGACGGGTACTCTAAGCCCACTGCCCCAGCATTTT. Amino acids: CASRTGTLSPLPQHF. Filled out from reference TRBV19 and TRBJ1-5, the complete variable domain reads DGGITQSPKYLFRKEGQNVTLSCEQNLNHDAMYWYRQDPGQGLRLIYYSQIVNDFQKGDIAEGYSVSREKKESFPLTVTSAQKNPTAFYLCASRTGTLSPLPQHFGDGTRLSIL.

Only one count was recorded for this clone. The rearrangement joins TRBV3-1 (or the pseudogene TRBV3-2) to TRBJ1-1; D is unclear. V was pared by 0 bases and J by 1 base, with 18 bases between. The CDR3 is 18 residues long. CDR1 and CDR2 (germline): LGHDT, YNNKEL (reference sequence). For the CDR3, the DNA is TGTGCCAGCAGCCAAGACCCGCGGTTAGGGAGGGAGAACACTGAAGCTTTCTTT. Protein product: CASSQDPRLGRENTEAFF.

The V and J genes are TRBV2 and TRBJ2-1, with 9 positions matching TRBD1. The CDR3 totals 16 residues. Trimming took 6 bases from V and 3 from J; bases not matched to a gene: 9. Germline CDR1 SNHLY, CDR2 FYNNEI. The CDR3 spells CASRAPGTGHYNEQFF. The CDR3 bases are TGTGCCAGCAGGGCACCCGGGACAGGGCACTACAATGAGCAGTTCTTC. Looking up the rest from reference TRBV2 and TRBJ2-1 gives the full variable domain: EPEVTQTPSHQVTQMGQEVILRCVPISNHLYFYWYRQILGQKVEFLVSFYNNEISEKSEIFDDQFSVERPDGSNFTLKIRSTKLEDSAMYFCASRAPGTGHYNEQFFGPGTRLTVL.

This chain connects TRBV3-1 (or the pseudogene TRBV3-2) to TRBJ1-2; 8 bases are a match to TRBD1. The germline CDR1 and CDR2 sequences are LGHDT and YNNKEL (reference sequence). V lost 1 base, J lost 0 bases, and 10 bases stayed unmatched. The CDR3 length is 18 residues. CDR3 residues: CASSQGLTGASPNYGYTF. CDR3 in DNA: TGTGCCAGCAGCCAAGGACTGACAGGGGCATCCCCTAACTATGGCTACACCTTC.

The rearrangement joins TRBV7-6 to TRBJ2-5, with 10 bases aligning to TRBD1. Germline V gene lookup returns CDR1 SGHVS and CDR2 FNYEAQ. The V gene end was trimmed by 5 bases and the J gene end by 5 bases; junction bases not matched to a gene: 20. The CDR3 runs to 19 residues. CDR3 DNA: TGTGCCAGCAGCAGAATTTCTCCGGGACAGGGGATATCCAGGGAGACCCAGTACTTC. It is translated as CASSRISPGQGISRETQYF.

In DNA, the CDR3 is TGTGCCAACGCACCGGAGGGGACGCTCGATCAGCCCCAGCATTTT. Protein sequence: CANAPEGTLDQPQHF. V gene TRBV21-1 combines with J gene TRBJ1-5. TRBV21-1 is shown as a pseudogene. CDR3 length: 15 residues.

DNA for the CDR3: TGCGCCAGCAGCCAAGCTGGGGGACAGGGGGCTATTATGACTGAAGCTTTCTTT. It encodes CASSQAGGQGAIMTEAFF. This chain uses TRBV4-1 with TRBJ1-1; TRBD1 aligns across 12 bases. In germline, CDR1 is MGHRA, CDR2 YSYEKL. This CDR3 contains 18 residues. Unmatched junction bases numbered 11, after V lost 1 base and J lost 5 bases.

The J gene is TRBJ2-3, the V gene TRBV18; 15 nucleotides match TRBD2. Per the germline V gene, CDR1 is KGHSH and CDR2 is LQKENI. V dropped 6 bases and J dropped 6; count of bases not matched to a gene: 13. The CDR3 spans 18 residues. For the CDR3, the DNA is TGTGCCAGCTCGCCGGGACTAGCGGGGGGAGGGGCCTTCGATACGCAGTATTTT. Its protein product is CASSPGLAGGGAFDTQYF.

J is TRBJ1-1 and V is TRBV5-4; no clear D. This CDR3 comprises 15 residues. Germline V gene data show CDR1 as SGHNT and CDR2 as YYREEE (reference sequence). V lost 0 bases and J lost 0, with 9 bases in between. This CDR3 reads CASSLGGGMNTEAFF. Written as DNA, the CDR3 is TGTGCCAGCAGCTTGGGAGGAGGAATGAACACTGAAGCTTTCTTT. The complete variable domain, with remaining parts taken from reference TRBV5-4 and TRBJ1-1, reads ETGVTQSPTHLIKTRGQQVTLRCSSQSGHNTVSWYQQALGQGPQFIFQYYREEENGRGNFPPRFSGLQFPNYSSELNVNALELDDSALYLCASSLGGGMNTEAFFGQGTRLTVV.